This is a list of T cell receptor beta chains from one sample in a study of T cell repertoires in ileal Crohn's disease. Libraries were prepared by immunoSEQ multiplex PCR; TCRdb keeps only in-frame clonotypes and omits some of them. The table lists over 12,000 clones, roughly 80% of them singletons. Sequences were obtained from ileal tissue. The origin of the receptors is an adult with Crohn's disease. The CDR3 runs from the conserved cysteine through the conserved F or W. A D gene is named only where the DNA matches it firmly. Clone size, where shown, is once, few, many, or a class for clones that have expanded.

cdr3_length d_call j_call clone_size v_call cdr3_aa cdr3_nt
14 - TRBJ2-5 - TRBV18 CASSPSTELETQYF TGTGCCAGCTCACCATCGACAGAGCTTGAGACCCAGTACTTC
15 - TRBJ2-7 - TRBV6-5 CASSPFGGGPREQYF TGTGCCAGCAGCCCCTTTGGGGGCGGGCCGAGAGAGCAGTACTTC
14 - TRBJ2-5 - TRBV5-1 CASREAGWAETQYF TGCGCCAGTCGAGAAGCGGGCTGGGCGGAGACCCAGTACTTC
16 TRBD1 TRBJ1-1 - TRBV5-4 CASTPGGNSMNTEAFF TGTGCCAGCACTCCAGGGGGGAACTCCATGAACACTGAAGCTTTCTTT
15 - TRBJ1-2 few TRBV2 CASSEDRPGMYGYTF TGTGCCAGCAGTGAAGATCGACCGGGGATGTATGGCTACACCTTC
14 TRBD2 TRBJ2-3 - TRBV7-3 CASSLTSGSDTQYF TGTGCCAGCAGCCTGACTAGCGGGTCAGATACGCAGTATTTT
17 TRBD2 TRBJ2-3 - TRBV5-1 CASSLRGTSGSTDTQYF TGCGCCAGCAGCTTGAGGGGGACTAGCGGTAGCACAGATACGCAGTATTTT
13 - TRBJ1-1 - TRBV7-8 CASSLGAHTEAFF TGTGCCAGCAGCTTAGGGGCGCACACTGAAGCTTTCTTT
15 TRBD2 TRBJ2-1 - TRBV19 CASSPLAGGDYEQFF TGTGCCAGTAGCCCCCTAGCGGGAGGCGATTATGAGCAGTTCTTC
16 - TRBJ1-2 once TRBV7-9 CASSLVSGTGNYGYTF TGTGCCAGCAGCTTAGTCTCCGGGACTGGGAACTATGGCTACACCTTC
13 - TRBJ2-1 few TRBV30 CAWSVWLAREQFF TGTGCCTGGAGTGTATGGCTAGCCCGTGAGCAGTTCTTC
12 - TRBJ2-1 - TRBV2 CASSEAPRRQFF TGTGCCAGCAGTGAAGCGCCACGGAGGCAGTTCTTC
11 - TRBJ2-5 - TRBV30 CAWSMRETQYF TGTGCCTGGAGTATGAGGGAGACCCAGTACTTC
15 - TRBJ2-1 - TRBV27 CASSHRVEDTNEQFF TGTGCCAGCAGTCACAGGGTAGAGGATACGAATGAGCAGTTCTTC
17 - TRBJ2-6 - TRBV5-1 CASSLAVGSSGANVLTF TGCGCCAGCAGCTTGGCCGTGGGGAGTTCTGGGGCCAACGTCCTGACTTTC
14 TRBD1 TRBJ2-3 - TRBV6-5 CAAKAQGSTDTQYF TGTGCCGCGAAGGCACAGGGGAGCACAGATACGCAGTATTTT
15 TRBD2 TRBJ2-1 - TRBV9 CASSPTGGGPSEQFF TGTGCCAGCAGCCCTACCGGCGGGGGGCCCAGTGAGCAGTTCTTC
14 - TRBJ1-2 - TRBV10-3 CAISESMREAGYTF TGTGCCATCAGTGAGTCGATGAGGGAAGCTGGCTACACCTTC
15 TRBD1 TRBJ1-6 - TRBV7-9 CASSRDRSGNSPLHF TGTGCCAGCAGCAGGGACAGGTCCGGAAATTCACCCCTCCACTTT
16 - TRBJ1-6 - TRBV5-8 CASSLARSSYNSPLHF TGTGCCAGCAGCTTGGCCCGGAGCTCCTATAATTCACCCCTCCACTTT
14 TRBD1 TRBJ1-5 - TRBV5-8 CASSPGTGYQPQHF TGTGCCAGCAGCCCCGGGACAGGCTATCAGCCCCAGCATTTT
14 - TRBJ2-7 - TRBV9 CASSVATAGYEQYF TGTGCCAGCAGCGTGGCGACGGCGGGCTACGAGCAGTACTTC
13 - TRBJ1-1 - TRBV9 CASSVDINTEAFF TGTGCCAGCAGCGTAGATATTAACACTGAAGCTTTCTTT
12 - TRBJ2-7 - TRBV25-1 CASSVSTYEQYF TGTGCCAGCAGTGTCAGTACCTACGAGCAGTACTTC
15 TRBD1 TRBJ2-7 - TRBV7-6 CASSPTGGAFYEQYF TGTGCCAGCAGCCCCACAGGGGGCGCCTTTTACGAGCAGTACTTC
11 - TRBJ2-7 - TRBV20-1 CSGGHHYEQYF TGCAGTGGGGGACACCACTACGAGCAGTACTTC
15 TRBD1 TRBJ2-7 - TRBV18 CASSQKRGHSDEQYF TGTGCCAGCTCACAAAAGAGGGGGCATTCGGACGAGCAGTACTTC
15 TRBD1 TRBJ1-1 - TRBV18 CASSPGQGVNTEAFF TGTGCCAGCTCCCCTGGACAGGGGGTGAACACTGAAGCTTTCTTT
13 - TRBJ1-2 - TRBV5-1 CASSLTDTNGYTF TGCGCCAGCAGCTTGACAGACACCAATGGCTACACCTTC
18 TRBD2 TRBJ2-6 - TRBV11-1 CASSPEGLFSSGANVLTF TGTGCCAGCAGCCCCGAGGGACTATTCTCTTCTGGAGCCAACGTCCTGACTTTC
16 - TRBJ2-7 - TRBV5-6 CASSLVRGRRSYEQYF TGTGCCAGCAGCTTGGTTAGGGGTCGACGTTCCTACGAGCAGTACTTC
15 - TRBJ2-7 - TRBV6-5 CASSYSFTSSYEQYF TGTGCCAGCAGTTACTCATTCACCAGCTCCTACGAGCAGTACTTC
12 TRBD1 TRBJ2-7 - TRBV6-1 CASRQGLYEQYF TGTGCCAGTAGACAGGGGCTCTACGAGCAGTACTTC
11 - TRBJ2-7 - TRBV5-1 CASSRGHSQYF TGCGCCAGCAGCCGGGGACACTCTCAGTACTTC
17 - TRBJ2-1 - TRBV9 CASSGPSSPRSYNEQFF TGTGCCAGCAGCGGACCCTCTAGCCCGCGATCCTACAATGAGCAGTTCTTC
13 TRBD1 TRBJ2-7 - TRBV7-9 CASSFRGPGEQYF TGTGCCAGCAGCTTCAGGGGGCCGGGCGAGCAGTACTTC
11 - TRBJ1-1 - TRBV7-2 CASSLTVEAFF TGTGCCAGCAGCTTGACAGTAGAAGCTTTCTTT
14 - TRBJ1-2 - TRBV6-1 CASSEERRGYGYTF TGTGCCAGCAGTGAAGAGCGGCGTGGGTATGGCTACACCTTC
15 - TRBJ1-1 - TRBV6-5 CASGFRRPRGTEAFF TGTGCCAGCGGATTCCGACGCCCCAGAGGCACTGAAGCTTTCTTT
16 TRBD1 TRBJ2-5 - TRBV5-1 CASSPGQGGNQETQYF TGCGCCAGCAGCCCCGGACAGGGGGGAAACCAAGAGACCCAGTACTTC
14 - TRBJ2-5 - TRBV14 CASSQENTGETQYF TGTGCCAGCAGCCAAGAAAATACAGGAGAGACCCAGTACTTC